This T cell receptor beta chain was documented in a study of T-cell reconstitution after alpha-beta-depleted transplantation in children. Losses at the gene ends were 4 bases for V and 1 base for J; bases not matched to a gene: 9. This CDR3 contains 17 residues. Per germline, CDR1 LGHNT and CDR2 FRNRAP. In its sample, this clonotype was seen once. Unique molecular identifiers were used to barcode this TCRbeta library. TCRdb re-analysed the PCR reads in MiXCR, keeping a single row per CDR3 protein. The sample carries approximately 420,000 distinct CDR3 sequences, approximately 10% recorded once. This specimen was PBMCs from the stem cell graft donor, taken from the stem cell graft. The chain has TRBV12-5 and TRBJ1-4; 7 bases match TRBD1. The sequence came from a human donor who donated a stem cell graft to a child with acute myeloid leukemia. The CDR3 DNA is TGTGCTAGTGGTTCAACCGGGACAGTAAAAACTAATGAAAAACTGTTTTTT. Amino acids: CASGSTGTVKTNEKLFF.